One T cell receptor beta chain is described in this entry. Losses at the gene ends were 2 bases for V and 3 bases for J; bases not matched to a gene: 7. CDR3 length equals 15 residues. Germline assignment: CDR1 GTSNPN and CDR2 SVGIG (reference sequence). The data stem from a study of T cell changes during pregnancy in multiple sclerosis. Profiling relied on immunoSEQ multiplex PCR, and the TCRdb table lists in-frame clones only, not all of them. The sample records over 40,000 clones, roughly 90% being singletons. Sequencing was performed on peripheral blood, taken in the second trimester of pregnancy. This chain uses TRBV30 with TRBJ2-1; 7 positions agree with TRBD2. This clonotype was obtained from a female donor in good health, enrolled as a control in a pregnancy study. The CDR3 nucleotides read TGTGCCTGGAGTTTTGGGGGGGTCAACTACAATGAGCAGTTCTTC. This codes for CAWSFGGVNYNEQFF. Using reference TRBV30 and TRBJ2-1 for the parts outside the CDR3, the full variable domain is SQTIHQWPATLVQPVGSPLSLECTVEGTSNPNLYWYRQAAGRGLQLLFYSVGIGQISSEVPQNLSASRPQDRQFILSSKKLLLSDSGFYLCAWSFGGVNYNEQFFGPGTRLTVL.